A selection of T cell receptor beta chains follows, all from one sample in a study of glioma-infiltrating T cells. TCRdb fed the multiplex PCR reads into MiXCR, producing one record per CDR3 protein. The sample lists around 90,000 distinct CDR3 sequences; approximately 40% were seen once. Sequenced sample: glioma tissue, nonneoplastic brain tissue, or PBMCs (not recorded which). All receptors derive from a human donor with low-grade glioma or glioblastoma, undergoing nonglioma brain surgery, or in good health (not recorded which). The CDR3 runs from the conserved cysteine through the conserved F or W. Each record gives: CDR3 DNA, CDR3 protein, V gene, clone size, D gene, J gene. A D gene is named only where the DNA matches it firmly. Size tells how often a clone was seen (once, few, many) or the class of an expanded clone, and some rows leave it out.

CDR3nt: TGCGCCAGCAGCGGGGACAGTCTCACTGAAGCTTTCTTT; CDR3aa: CASSGDSLTEAFF; v_gene: TRBV5-1; abundance: .; d_gene: TRBD1; j_gene: TRBJ1-1
CDR3nt: TGCAGCGTTGACAGGACTAGCACAGATACGCAGTATTTT; CDR3aa: CSVDRTSTDTQYF; v_gene: TRBV29-1; abundance: many; d_gene: .; j_gene: TRBJ2-3
CDR3nt: TGTGCCAGCAGTTACAGCCTGGCCCCCCCCTACAATGAGCAGTTCTTC; CDR3aa: CASSYSLAPPYNEQFF; v_gene: TRBV6-2/TRBV6-3; abundance: many; d_gene: .; j_gene: TRBJ2-1
CDR3nt: TGTGCCACCAGCAGAGATAGCTTGGGGGGGAGCTATGGCTACACCTTC; CDR3aa: CATSRDSLGGSYGYTF; v_gene: TRBV15; abundance: many; d_gene: .; j_gene: TRBJ1-2
CDR3nt: TGCAGTGCTAGTGATCCTTACGAGCAGTTTTTC; CDR3aa: CSASDPYEQFF; v_gene: TRBV20-1; abundance: .; d_gene: .; j_gene: TRBJ2-1
CDR3nt: TGTGCCAGCAGTATCCTAGCGGGGGCCGGCTACAATGAGCAGTTCTTC; CDR3aa: CASSILAGAGYNEQFF; v_gene: TRBV12-3/TRBV12-4; abundance: many; d_gene: TRBD2; j_gene: TRBJ2-1
CDR3nt: TGTGCCACCAGTGACCCCGCGGGCCCGAACACCGGGGAGCTGTTTTTT; CDR3aa: CATSDPAGPNTGELFF; v_gene: TRBV24-1; abundance: many; d_gene: .; j_gene: TRBJ2-2
CDR3nt: TGCGCCAGCAGCTTGGATTCGGGTCGGGGCGAGCAGTACTTC; CDR3aa: CASSLDSGRGEQYF; v_gene: TRBV5-1; abundance: many; d_gene: .; j_gene: TRBJ2-7
CDR3nt: TGTGCCAGCAGCGTACCGACTAGTGGGATTCTCAATACGCAGTATTTT; CDR3aa: CASSVPTSGILNTQYF; v_gene: TRBV10-3; abundance: once; d_gene: .; j_gene: TRBJ2-3
CDR3nt: TGTGCCAGCACCACATTAGCGGGAGCAGAGCAGTACTTC; CDR3aa: CASTTLAGAEQYF; v_gene: TRBV12-3/TRBV12-4; abundance: many; d_gene: TRBD2; j_gene: TRBJ2-7
CDR3nt: TGTGCCACCGCCGGGGGGGCTCCCTACGAGCAGTACTTC; CDR3aa: CATAGGAPYEQYF; v_gene: TRBV28; abundance: many; d_gene: TRBD2; j_gene: TRBJ2-7
CDR3nt: TGTGCCAGCAGCGAGCAAGGACAGGGGTCAAGTGAAGCTTTCTTT; CDR3aa: CASSEQGQGSSEAFF; v_gene: TRBV9; abundance: .; d_gene: TRBD1; j_gene: TRBJ1-1
CDR3nt: TGTGCCAGCACGACAGTCTCTGGAAACACCATATATTTT; CDR3aa: CASTTVSGNTIYF; v_gene: TRBV12-3/TRBV12-4; abundance: many; d_gene: .; j_gene: TRBJ1-3
CDR3nt: TGTGCCAGCAGTTACATGTCAGCGAACACTGAAGCTTTCTTT; CDR3aa: CASSYMSANTEAFF; v_gene: TRBV6-2/TRBV6-3; abundance: many; d_gene: .; j_gene: TRBJ1-1
CDR3nt: TGTGCCAGAAGCTTAGAAGAGACCCGGTACTTC; CDR3aa: CARSLEETRYF; v_gene: TRBV7-8; abundance: .; d_gene: .; j_gene: TRBJ2-5
CDR3nt: TGTGCCAGCAGCTCGAGCGAAGACACGCAGTATTTT; CDR3aa: CASSSSEDTQYF; v_gene: TRBV27; abundance: .; d_gene: .; j_gene: TRBJ2-3
CDR3nt: TGCAGCGTTTCTCCCACAATAGAGACCCAGTACTTC; CDR3aa: CSVSPTIETQYF; v_gene: TRBV29-1; abundance: .; d_gene: .; j_gene: TRBJ2-5
CDR3nt: TGCAGCTCCCCGGGGGCTGAGCAGTTCTTC; CDR3aa: CSSPGAEQFF; v_gene: TRBV29-1; abundance: many; d_gene: .; j_gene: TRBJ2-1
CDR3nt: TGTGCCAGCAGGGGACAGGGAACCCTATCCGCTTTCTTT; CDR3aa: CASRGQGTLSAFF; v_gene: TRBV28; abundance: .; d_gene: TRBD1; j_gene: TRBJ1-1
CDR3nt: TGTGCCAGCAGTCCCGGGACAGGGGGCCTAAACACCTTC; CDR3aa: CASSPGTGGLNTF; v_gene: TRBV2; abundance: many; d_gene: TRBD1; j_gene: TRBJ1-2
CDR3nt: TGCAGCGTGGAAAACAGGGTTTATAATGGCTACACCTTC; CDR3aa: CSVENRVYNGYTF; v_gene: TRBV29-1; abundance: many; d_gene: .; j_gene: TRBJ1-2
CDR3nt: TGTGCCAGCACCACCTTACGGGGGGGTGGCTACAATGAGCAGCTCTTC; CDR3aa: CASTTLRGGGYNEQLF; v_gene: TRBV7-8; abundance: .; d_gene: TRBD2; j_gene: TRBJ2-1
CDR3nt: TGTGCCAGCTCAAGAGGCACCACAGATACGCAGTATTTT; CDR3aa: CASSRGTTDTQYF; v_gene: TRBV12-3/TRBV12-4; abundance: many; d_gene: .; j_gene: TRBJ2-3
CDR3nt: TGTGCCAGCAACCCCCGGGTAATAACCTACGAGCAGTACTTC; CDR3aa: CASNPRVITYEQYF; v_gene: TRBV28; abundance: .; d_gene: .; j_gene: TRBJ2-7
CDR3nt: TGTGCCAGCAGAAGACTAGCGGGGCAAGATACGCAGTATTTT; CDR3aa: CASRRLAGQDTQYF; v_gene: TRBV5-4; abundance: many; d_gene: TRBD2; j_gene: TRBJ2-3
CDR3nt: TGTGCCACCATAGACAGTAGCTCCTACAATGAGCAGTTCTTC; CDR3aa: CATIDSSSYNEQFF; v_gene: TRBV15; abundance: many; d_gene: .; j_gene: TRBJ2-1
CDR3nt: TGTGCCACCTCTCTAGGTGGCTATGGCTACACCTTC; CDR3aa: CATSLGGYGYTF; v_gene: TRBV3-1; abundance: few; d_gene: .; j_gene: TRBJ1-2
CDR3nt: TGCGCCAGCAGCAACAGGGAGGGGAATGAGCAGTTCTTC; CDR3aa: CASSNREGNEQFF; v_gene: TRBV5-1; abundance: many; d_gene: .; j_gene: TRBJ2-1
CDR3nt: TGTGCCACCAGCAGAGATCACAGCACAGATACGCAGTATTTT; CDR3aa: CATSRDHSTDTQYF; v_gene: TRBV15; abundance: many; d_gene: .; j_gene: TRBJ2-3
CDR3nt: TGCGCCAGCAGCCCCCTCGGGGGAACTAGCACAGATACGCAGTATTTT; CDR3aa: CASSPLGGTSTDTQYF; v_gene: TRBV4-1; abundance: many; d_gene: .; j_gene: TRBJ2-3
CDR3nt: TGTGCCAGCAGTCCAAGGACAGTAGGTGACGAGCAGTACTTC; CDR3aa: CASSPRTVGDEQYF; v_gene: TRBV6-1; abundance: many; d_gene: .; j_gene: TRBJ2-7
CDR3nt: TGCGCCAGCAGCCGTGACAGGGGCGAAGAGACCCAGTACTTC; CDR3aa: CASSRDRGEETQYF; v_gene: TRBV5-1; abundance: many; d_gene: TRBD1; j_gene: TRBJ2-5
CDR3nt: TGCGCCAGCAGCCTTCAGAATAACTATGGCTACACCTTC; CDR3aa: CASSLQNNYGYTF; v_gene: TRBV4-1; abundance: .; d_gene: .; j_gene: TRBJ1-2
CDR3nt: TGTGCCAGCAGCTTAGCCGGGACAGACTCTGGAAACACCATATATTTT; CDR3aa: CASSLAGTDSGNTIYF; v_gene: TRBV12-3/TRBV12-4; abundance: many; d_gene: TRBD1; j_gene: TRBJ1-3
CDR3nt: TGTGCCAGCAGTGAACCCGGGGCGACCTGCGAGCAGTACTTC; CDR3aa: CASSEPGATCEQYF; v_gene: TRBV6-1; abundance: .; d_gene: .; j_gene: TRBJ2-7
CDR3nt: TGTGCCATCACCGAGACTAGCGGATACTACAATGAGCAGTTCTTC; CDR3aa: CAITETSGYYNEQFF; v_gene: TRBV10-3; abundance: many; d_gene: TRBD2; j_gene: TRBJ2-1
CDR3nt: TGTGCCAGCAGTCTAGTCTGGTCGGAGACCCAGTACTTC; CDR3aa: CASSLVWSETQYF; v_gene: TRBV6-2/TRBV6-3; abundance: many; d_gene: .; j_gene: TRBJ2-5
CDR3nt: TGCGCCAGCAGCTTGGACCAAGAGACCCAGTTCTTC; CDR3aa: CASSLDQETQFF; v_gene: TRBV5-1; abundance: .; d_gene: .; j_gene: TRBJ2-1
CDR3nt: TGTGCCAGCAGTGTTGGGACAGGCAATCAGCCCCAGCATTTT; CDR3aa: CASSVGTGNQPQHF; v_gene: TRBV2; abundance: many; d_gene: TRBD1; j_gene: TRBJ1-5
CDR3nt: TGCAGTGCTAGACCATCCGGACAAAATCAGCCCCAGTACTTC; CDR3aa: CSARPSGQNQPQYF; v_gene: TRBV20-1; abundance: few; d_gene: .; j_gene: TRBJ2-4
CDR3nt: TGTGCCAGCAGTTTGGGCTCCCCTGGAGCCTACGAGCAGTACTTC; CDR3aa: CASSLGSPGAYEQYF; v_gene: TRBV27; abundance: many; d_gene: .; j_gene: TRBJ2-7
CDR3nt: TGCAGCGCGATACCCATAGGACGCCAGAACACTGAAGCTTCCTTT; CDR3aa: CSAIPIGRQNTEASF; v_gene: TRBV20-1; abundance: once; d_gene: .; j_gene: TRBJ1-1
CDR3nt: TGTGCCAGTCAGCGGGAGGCCCGGTACAATGAGCAGTTCTTC; CDR3aa: CASQREARYNEQFF; v_gene: TRBV6-2/TRBV6-3; abundance: .; d_gene: TRBD2; j_gene: TRBJ2-1
CDR3nt: TGTGCCAGCAGTGGGGGACAGTGGCGATCCTACGAGCGGTACTTC; CDR3aa: CASSGGQWRSYERYF; v_gene: TRBV27; abundance: .; d_gene: TRBD1; j_gene: TRBJ2-7
CDR3nt: TGTGCCAGCAGGGTAAAGAGAGCGAGTACTGAGCAGTTCTTC; CDR3aa: CASRVKRASTEQFF; v_gene: TRBV28; abundance: many; d_gene: .; j_gene: TRBJ2-1
CDR3nt: TGCGCCAGCAGCATGGGGGGCGGTTACAATGAGCAGTTCTTC; CDR3aa: CASSMGGGYNEQFF; v_gene: TRBV4-1; abundance: .; d_gene: .; j_gene: TRBJ2-1
CDR3nt: TGTGCCAGTAGTGCGAGAAGGGCAGATACGCAGTATTTT; CDR3aa: CASSARRADTQYF; v_gene: TRBV19; abundance: many; d_gene: .; j_gene: TRBJ2-3
CDR3nt: TGTGCCAGCAGTTTCACGACAGCCGCGGGGGTAAGCTCTGGGGCCAAGGTCCTGACTTTC; CDR3aa: CASSFTTAAGVSSGAKVLTF; v_gene: TRBV7-9; abundance: .; d_gene: TRBD2; j_gene: TRBJ2-6